The source of this TCR beta chain is a study of CD8+ T cells in alopecia areata. Looked up from germline, CDR1 is SNHLY and CDR2 is FYNNEI. J gave up 6 bases and V 8 bases, and 9 bases lay outside the gene matches. The CDR3 contains 14 residues. The treatment denotes: oral pan-JAK inhibitor, 5-10 mg twice daily. cDNA reverse transcribed from extracted RNA served as the sequencing template. Generated by immunoSEQ multiplex PCR, the TCRdb table keeps only in-frame clones and is missing some. The sample records approximately 300,000 clones, about three fifths being singletons. The sequenced sample was CD4+ T cells sorted from blood, obtained at week 24, from a patient treated with tofacitinib. The source is a human donor with alopecia areata. V usage is TRBV2 and J usage is TRBJ2-3; 9 bases align to TRBD1. CDR3 amino acids: CASRDRESGDTQYF. For the CDR3, the DNA is TGTGCCAGCCGGGACAGGGAGTCGGGGGATACGCAGTATTTT.